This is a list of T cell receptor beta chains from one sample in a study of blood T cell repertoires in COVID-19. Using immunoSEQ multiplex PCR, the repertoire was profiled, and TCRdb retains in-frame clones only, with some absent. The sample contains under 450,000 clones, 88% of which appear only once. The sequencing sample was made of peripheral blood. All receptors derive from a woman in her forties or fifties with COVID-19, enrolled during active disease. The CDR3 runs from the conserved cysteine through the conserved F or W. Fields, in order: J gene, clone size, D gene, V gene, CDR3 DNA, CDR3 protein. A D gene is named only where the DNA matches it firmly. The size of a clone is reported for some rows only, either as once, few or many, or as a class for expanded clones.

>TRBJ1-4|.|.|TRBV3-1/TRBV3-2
TGTGCCAGCAGCCAAGATACGGGTAGGGGTGAAAAACTGTTTTTT
CASSQDTGRGEKLFF
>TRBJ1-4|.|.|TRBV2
TGTGCCGGCCGCGGGGGGCCTGCTAATGAAAAACTGTTTTTT
CAGRGGPANEKLFF
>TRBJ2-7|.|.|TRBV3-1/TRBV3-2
TGTGCCAGCAGCCAAGCCTCCGGGAGCGGGCAGTACTTC
CASSQASGSGQYF
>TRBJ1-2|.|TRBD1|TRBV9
TGTGCCAGCAGCTCCGGACAGGGAGGAAGCTATGGCTACACCTTC
CASSSGQGGSYGYTF
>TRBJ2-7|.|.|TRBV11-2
TGTGCCAGCAGAAAAAGCATGTTGGGGGCGGGCGAGCAGTACTTC
CASRKSMLGAGEQYF
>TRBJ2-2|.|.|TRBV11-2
TGTGCCAGCAGCTTCGGAGGAGGGAACACCGGGGAGCTGTTTTTT
CASSFGGGNTGELFF
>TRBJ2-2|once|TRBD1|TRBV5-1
TGCGCCAGCAGCTACAGGGGGCAGGGCACCGGGGAGCTGTTTTTT
CASSYRGQGTGELFF
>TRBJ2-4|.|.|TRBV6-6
TGTGCCACTCTTAGCCCCGGACGGACAGAAAAGATTCAGTACTTC
CATLSPGRTEKIQYF
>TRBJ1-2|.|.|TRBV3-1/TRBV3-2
TGTGCCAGCAGCCAGAGGGCGGGGTTTAGCTATGGCTACACCTTC
CASSQRAGFSYGYTF
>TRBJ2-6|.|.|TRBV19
TGTGCCAGTAGGGCAGGGGATTCTGGGGCCAACGTCCTGACTTTC
CASRAGDSGANVLTF
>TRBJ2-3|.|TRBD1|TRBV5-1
TGCGCCAGCAGCGCCTCTCGACAGGGGGTCACAGATACGCAGTATTTT
CASSASRQGVTDTQYF
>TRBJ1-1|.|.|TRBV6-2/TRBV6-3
TGTGCCAGCAGTTACCTCGACAGCTACACTGAAGCTTTCTTT
CASSYLDSYTEAFF
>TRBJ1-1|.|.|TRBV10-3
TGTGCCATCAGTGAGGAGGAGGTGTTGGGAACTGAAGCTTTCTTT
CAISEEEVLGTEAFF
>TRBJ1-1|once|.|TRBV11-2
TGTGCCAGCAGCTCACACAGGGAAGGCACTGAAGCTTTCTTT
CASSSHREGTEAFF
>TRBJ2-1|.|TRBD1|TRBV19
TGTGCCACCGCGGACAGGGGGTTCGGTGAGCAGTTCTTC
CATADRGFGEQFF
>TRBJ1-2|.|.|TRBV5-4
TGTGCCAGCAGCTTGGACAGGGCTAACTATGGCTACACCTTC
CASSLDRANYGYTF
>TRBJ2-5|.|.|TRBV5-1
TGCGCCAGCAGCCCGATCGGGGCGGGGTCAGAGACCCAGTACTTC
CASSPIGAGSETQYF
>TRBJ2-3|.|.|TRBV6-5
TGTGCCAGCAGTTTCCTCGACAGGAGCACAGATACGCAGTATTTT
CASSFLDRSTDTQYF
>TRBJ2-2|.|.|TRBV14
TGTGCCAGCAGCCAAGATGTAGGAGCGGTGAACACCGGGGAGCTGTTTTTT
CASSQDVGAVNTGELFF
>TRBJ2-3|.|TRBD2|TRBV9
TGTGCCAGCAGCGTAGCAGTAGCGGGGGGGCTTTATACGCAGTATTTT
CASSVAVAGGLYTQYF
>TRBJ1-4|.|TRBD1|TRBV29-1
TGCAGCGTTGCGGGACAGGATAATGAAAAACTGTTTTTT
CSVAGQDNEKLFF
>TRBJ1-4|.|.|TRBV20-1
TGCAGTGCTAGTGACGGGGTGATCGAAAAACTGTTTTTT
CSASDGVIEKLFF
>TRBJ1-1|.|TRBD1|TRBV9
TGTGCCAGCAGCCCTGACAGGGGGACTATGAACACTGAAGCTTTCTTT
CASSPDRGTMNTEAFF
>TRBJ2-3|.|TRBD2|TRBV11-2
TGTGCCAGCAGCACCTCCGGGACTACCGATACGCAGTATTTT
CASSTSGTTDTQYF
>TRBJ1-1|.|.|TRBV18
TGTGCCAGCTCACCACGTGGACTCAGCGAAGCTTTCTTT
CASSPRGLSEAFF
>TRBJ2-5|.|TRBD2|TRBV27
TGTGCCAGCAGTCTCATGGGTAGCGGGGGGTATCAAGAGACCCAGTACTTC
CASSLMGSGGYQETQYF
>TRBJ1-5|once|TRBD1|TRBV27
TGTGCCAGCAGTTTTTTGTTCGAGACAGGGGTTACTCAGCCCCAGCATTTT
CASSFLFETGVTQPQHF
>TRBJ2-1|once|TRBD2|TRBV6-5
TGTGCCAGCAGAGCGAGCGGGGGGTACAATGAGCAGTTCTTC
CASRASGGYNEQFF
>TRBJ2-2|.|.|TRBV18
TGTGCCAGCTCACCAGACTACGTCAACACCGGGGAGCTGTTTTTT
CASSPDYVNTGELFF
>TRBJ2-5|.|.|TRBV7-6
TGTGCCAGCAGCGCCGACCCGGGGTCCCAAGAGACCCAGTACTTC
CASSADPGSQETQYF
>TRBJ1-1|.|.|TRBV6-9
TGTGCCAGCAGTTATTCAACAGCTGAAGCTTTCTTT
CASSYSTAEAFF
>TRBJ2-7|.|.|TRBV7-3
TGTGCCAGCAGCCTCCAAGGGGGGGATGAGCAGTACTTC
CASSLQGGDEQYF
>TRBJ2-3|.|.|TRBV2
TGTGCCAGCTCCGTTACTAGCTCCACAGATACGCAGTATTTT
CASSVTSSTDTQYF
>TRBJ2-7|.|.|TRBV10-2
TGCGCCAGCAGTGAGGGCCACTCCTACGAGCAGTACTTC
CASSEGHSYEQYF
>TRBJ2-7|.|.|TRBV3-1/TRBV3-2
TGTGCCAGCAGCCAAGAAATACCGAGCTCCTACGAGCAGTACTTC
CASSQEIPSSYEQYF
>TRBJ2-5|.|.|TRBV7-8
TGTGCCAGCAGCCTCAAAGAGACCCAGTACTTC
CASSLKETQYF
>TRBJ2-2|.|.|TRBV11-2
TGTGCCAGCAGCTTATTAGGACAGATCGCGAACACCGGGGAGCTGTTTTTT
CASSLLGQIANTGELFF
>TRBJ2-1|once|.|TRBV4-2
TGTGCCAGCAGAGTCACTGGCCTACTAGGGAATGAGCAGTTCTTC
CASRVTGLLGNEQFF
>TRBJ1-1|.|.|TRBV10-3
TGTGCCATCAGGGCCCATGGGGGGGATAACACTGAAGCTTTCTTT
CAIRAHGGDNTEAFF
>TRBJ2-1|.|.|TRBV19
TGTGCCAGTAGTATTTACGAGGGGGCCTACAATGAGCAGTTCTTC
CASSIYEGAYNEQFF
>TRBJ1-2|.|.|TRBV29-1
TGCAGCGTCGCGGCGGGGTGGGGTGGTCCTAACTATGGCTACACCTTC
CSVAAGWGGPNYGYTF
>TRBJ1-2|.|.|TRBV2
TGTGCCAGCAGTGAAGCGCAGGGAAACTATGGCTACACCTTC
CASSEAQGNYGYTF
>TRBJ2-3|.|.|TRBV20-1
TGCAGTGCCCAGAGGACAGATACGCAGTATTTT
CSAQRTDTQYF
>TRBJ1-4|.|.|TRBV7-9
TGTGCCAGCAGCTCGAAAGGGACACCTCCCGGTGAAAAACTGTTTTTT
CASSSKGTPPGEKLFF
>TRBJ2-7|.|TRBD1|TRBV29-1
TGCAGCGTTTCATGGCGACAGGGGTACGAGCAGTACTTC
CSVSWRQGYEQYF
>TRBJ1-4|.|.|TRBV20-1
TGCAGTGCTCATGACACGAAACTGTTTTTT
CSAHDTKLFF
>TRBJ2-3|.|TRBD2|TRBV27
TGTGCCAGCAGTTATGGGACTAGCGGGGGAGATACGCAGTATTTT
CASSYGTSGGDTQYF
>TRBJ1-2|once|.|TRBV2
TGTGCCAGCAGTGAAGGGACGGGATATGGCTACACCTTC
CASSEGTGYGYTF